This T cell receptor beta chain comes out of a study of shared clonotypes between healthy human individuals. Study at large: Plates per donor: three CD4 naive, three CD4 memory, two CD8 naive, one CD8 memory.

Researchers partitioned CD4+ cells into CD45RA+ naive and CD45RA-negative memory subsets. Per germline, CDR1 SEHNR and CDR2 FQNEAQ (reference sequence). This CDR3 is 13 amino acids long. The V and J ends lost 2 bases and 6 bases respectively, with 7 bases between them. TCRdb's table, derived via immunoSEQ multiplex PCR, lists solely in-frame clones and lacks some. This sample carries approximately 1.5 million clones, approximately 98.5% of them seen once, and the ten largest clones take over 0.3%. Study-wide results and caveats: Among the subsets, naive ones generally showed larger estimated richness than memory ones. Few donors limited the genetic and exposure-history diversity represented.

In the case of this clone: As yet, its antigen is unknown.

The V gene is TRBV7-9, the J gene TRBJ2-2; D might be TRBD1 (5 bases). The source of this sequence is a man aged 25 to 45 in good health. Source material: naive CD4+ T cells sorted from blood. Subset given: CD45RA+ positively selected. Written as DNA, the CDR3 is TGTGCCAGCAGCTTAATAGGGGCCGGGGAGCTGTTTTTT. Its translation: CASSLIGAGELFF.